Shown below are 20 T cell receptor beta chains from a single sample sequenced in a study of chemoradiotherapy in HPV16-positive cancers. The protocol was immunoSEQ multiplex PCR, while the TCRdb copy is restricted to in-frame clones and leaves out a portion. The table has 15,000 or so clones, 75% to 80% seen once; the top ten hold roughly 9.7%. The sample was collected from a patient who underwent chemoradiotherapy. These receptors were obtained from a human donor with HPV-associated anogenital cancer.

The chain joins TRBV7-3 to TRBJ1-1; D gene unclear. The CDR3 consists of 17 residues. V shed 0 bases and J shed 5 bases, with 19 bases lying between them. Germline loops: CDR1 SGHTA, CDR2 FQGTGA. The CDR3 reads CASSLTRLGPQETEAFF. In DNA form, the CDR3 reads TGTGCCAGCAGCTTAACGCGACTGGGCCCCCAAGAGACTGAAGCTTTCTTT.

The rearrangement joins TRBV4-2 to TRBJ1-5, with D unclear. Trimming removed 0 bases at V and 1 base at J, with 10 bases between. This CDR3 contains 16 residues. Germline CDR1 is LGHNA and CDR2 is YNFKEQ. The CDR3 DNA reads TGTGCCAGCAGCCAAGACTTGCCGGTAAGCAATCAGCCCCAGCATTTT. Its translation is CASSQDLPVSNQPQHF.

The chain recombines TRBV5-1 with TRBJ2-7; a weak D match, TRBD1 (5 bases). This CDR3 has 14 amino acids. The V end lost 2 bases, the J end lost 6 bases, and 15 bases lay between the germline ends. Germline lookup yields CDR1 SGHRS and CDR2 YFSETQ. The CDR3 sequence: CASSLAQVSAEQYF. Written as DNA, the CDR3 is TGCGCCAGCAGCTTAGCACAGGTCTCGGCCGAGCAGTACTTC.

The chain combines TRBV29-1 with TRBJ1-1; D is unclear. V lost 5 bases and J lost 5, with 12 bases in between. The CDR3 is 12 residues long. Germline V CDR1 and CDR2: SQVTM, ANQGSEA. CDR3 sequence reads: CSVNIRATEAFF. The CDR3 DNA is TGCAGCGTTAATATAAGGGCTACTGAAGCTTTCTTT.

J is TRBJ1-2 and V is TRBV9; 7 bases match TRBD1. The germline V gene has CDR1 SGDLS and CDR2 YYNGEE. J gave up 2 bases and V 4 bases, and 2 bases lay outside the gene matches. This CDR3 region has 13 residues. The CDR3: CASSPDRNYGYTF. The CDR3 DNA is TGTGCCAGCAGCCCGGACAGGAACTATGGCTACACCTTC.

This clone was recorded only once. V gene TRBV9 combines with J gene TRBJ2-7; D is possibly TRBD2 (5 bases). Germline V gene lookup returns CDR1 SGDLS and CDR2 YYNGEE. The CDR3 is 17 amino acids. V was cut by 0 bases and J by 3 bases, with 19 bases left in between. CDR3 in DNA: TGTGCCAGCAGCGTAGACGGAGGCGCACGGCCCTTCTACGAGCAGTACTTC. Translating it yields CASSVDGGARPFYEQYF.

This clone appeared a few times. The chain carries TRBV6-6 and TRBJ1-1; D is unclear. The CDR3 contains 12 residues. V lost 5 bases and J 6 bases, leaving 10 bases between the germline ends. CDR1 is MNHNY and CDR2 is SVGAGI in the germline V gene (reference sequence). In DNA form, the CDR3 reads TGTGCCAGCAGTCCCGACGGGTCTGAAGCTTTCTTT. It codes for CASSPDGSEAFF.

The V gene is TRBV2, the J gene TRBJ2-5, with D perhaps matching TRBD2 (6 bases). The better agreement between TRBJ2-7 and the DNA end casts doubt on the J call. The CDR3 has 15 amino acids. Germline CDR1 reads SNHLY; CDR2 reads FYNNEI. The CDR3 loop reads CASRLHTTSSYEQYF. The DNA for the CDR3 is TGTGCCAGCAGGTTACATACGACTAGCTCCTACGAGCAGTACTTC.

CDR3 protein: CASSATGGSGANVLTF. CDR3 coding DNA: TGTGCCAGCAGCGCCACCGGAGGGTCTGGGGCCAACGTCCTGACTTTC. V and J are TRBV9 and TRBJ2-6, with a weak D call TRBD2 (6 bases). The germline V and J ends were trimmed by 3 bases and 1 base, with 11 bases remaining between them. In germline, CDR1 is SGDLS, CDR2 YYNGEE. This CDR3 has 16 residues.

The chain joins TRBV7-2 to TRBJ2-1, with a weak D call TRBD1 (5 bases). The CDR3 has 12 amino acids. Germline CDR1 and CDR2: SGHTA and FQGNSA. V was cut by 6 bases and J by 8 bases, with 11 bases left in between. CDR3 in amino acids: CASRGRWDEQFF. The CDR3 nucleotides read TGTGCCAGCAGGGGGCGCTGGGATGAGCAGTTCTTC.

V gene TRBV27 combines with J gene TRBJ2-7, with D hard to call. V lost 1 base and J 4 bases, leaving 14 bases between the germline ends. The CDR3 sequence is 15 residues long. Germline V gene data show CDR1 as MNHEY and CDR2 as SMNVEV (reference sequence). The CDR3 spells CASSLFGGMQYEQYF. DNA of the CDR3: TGTGCCAGCAGTTTATTCGGTGGCATGCAGTACGAGCAGTACTTC.

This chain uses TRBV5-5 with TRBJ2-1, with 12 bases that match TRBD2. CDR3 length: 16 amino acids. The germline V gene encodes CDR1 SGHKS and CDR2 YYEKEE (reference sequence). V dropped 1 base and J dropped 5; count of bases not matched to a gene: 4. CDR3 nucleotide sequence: TGTGCCAGCAGCTTGCCTAGCGGGGGGGCCCACAATGAGCAGTTCTTC. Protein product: CASSLPSGGAHNEQFF.

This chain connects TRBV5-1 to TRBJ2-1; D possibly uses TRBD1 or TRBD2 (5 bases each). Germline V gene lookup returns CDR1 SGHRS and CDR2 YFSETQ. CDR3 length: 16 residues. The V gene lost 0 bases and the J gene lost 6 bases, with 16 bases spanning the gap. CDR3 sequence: CASSLGSGTQGNEQFF. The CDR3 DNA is TGCGCCAGCAGCTTGGGGTCCGGGACCCAAGGCAATGAGCAGTTCTTC. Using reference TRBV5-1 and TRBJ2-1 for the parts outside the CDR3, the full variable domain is KAGVTQTPRYLIKTRGQQVTLSCSPISGHRSVSWYQQTPGQGLQFLFEYFSETQRNKGNFPGRFSGRQFSNSRSEMNVSTLELGDSALYLCASSLGSGTQGNEQFFGPGTRLTVL.

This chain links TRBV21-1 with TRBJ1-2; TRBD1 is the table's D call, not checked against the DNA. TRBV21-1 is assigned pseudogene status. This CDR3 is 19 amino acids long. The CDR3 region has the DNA TGTGCCAGCACCTCCAGAACCGCTCGGGACAGGGTATCGCAAGGGGGCTACACCTTC. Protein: CASTSRTARDRVSQGGYTF.

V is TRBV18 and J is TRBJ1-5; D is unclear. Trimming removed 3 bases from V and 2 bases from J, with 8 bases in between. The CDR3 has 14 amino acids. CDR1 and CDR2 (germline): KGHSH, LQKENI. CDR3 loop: CASSPPEGNQPQHF. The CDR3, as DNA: TGTGCCAGCTCACCTCCAGAGGGCAATCAGCCCCAGCATTTT.

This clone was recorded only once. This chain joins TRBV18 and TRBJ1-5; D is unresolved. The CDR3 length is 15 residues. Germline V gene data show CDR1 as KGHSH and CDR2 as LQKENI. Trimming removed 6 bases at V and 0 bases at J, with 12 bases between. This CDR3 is CASSRGSISNQPQHF. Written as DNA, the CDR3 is TGTGCCAGCTCTCGGGGTTCCATTAGCAATCAGCCCCAGCATTTT.

CDR3 sequence: CASSLGGLAGAPDTQYF. The CDR3 nucleotides read TGTGCCAGCAGCTTGGGAGGACTAGCGGGGGCCCCAGATACGCAGTATTTT. This chain connects TRBV7-3 to TRBJ2-3; TRBD2 agrees at 13 bases. V lost 3 bases, J lost 4 bases, and 7 bases stayed unmatched. This CDR3 spans 17 amino acids. In germline, CDR1 is SGHTA, CDR2 FQGTGA.

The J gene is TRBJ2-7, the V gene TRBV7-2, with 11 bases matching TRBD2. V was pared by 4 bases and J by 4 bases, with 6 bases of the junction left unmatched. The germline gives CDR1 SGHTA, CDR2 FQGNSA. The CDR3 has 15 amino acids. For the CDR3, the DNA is TGTGCCAGCAGCTCAGGGGCTAGCGGGGGGTACGAGCAGTACTTC. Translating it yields CASSSGASGGYEQYF.

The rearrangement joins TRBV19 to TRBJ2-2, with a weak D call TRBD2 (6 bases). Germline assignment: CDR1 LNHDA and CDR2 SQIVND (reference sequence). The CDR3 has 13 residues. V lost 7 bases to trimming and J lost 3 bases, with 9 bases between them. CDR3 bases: TGTGCCAGTAACTCGGGGGACACCGGGGAGCTGTTTTTT. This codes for CASNSGDTGELFF.

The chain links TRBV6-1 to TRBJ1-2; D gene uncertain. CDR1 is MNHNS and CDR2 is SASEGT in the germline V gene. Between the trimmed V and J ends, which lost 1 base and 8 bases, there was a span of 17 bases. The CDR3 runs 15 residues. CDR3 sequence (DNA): TGTGCCAGCAGTGAAGACGGAGGCAGTCCGGGGGGCTACACCTTC. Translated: CASSEDGGSPGGYTF.